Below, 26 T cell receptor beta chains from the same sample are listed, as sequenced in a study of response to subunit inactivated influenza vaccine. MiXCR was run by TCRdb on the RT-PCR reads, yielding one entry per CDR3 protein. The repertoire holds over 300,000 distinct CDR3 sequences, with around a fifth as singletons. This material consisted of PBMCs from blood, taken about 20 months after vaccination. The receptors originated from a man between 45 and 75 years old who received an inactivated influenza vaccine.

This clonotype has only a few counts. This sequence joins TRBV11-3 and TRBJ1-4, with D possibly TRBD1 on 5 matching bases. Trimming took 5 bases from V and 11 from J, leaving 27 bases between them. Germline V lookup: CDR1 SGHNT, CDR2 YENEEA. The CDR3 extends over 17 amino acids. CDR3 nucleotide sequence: TGTGCCAGCAGCCCTTATCGGTCCGGGACCTCGATGGAGAAACTGTTTTTT. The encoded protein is CASSPYRSGTSMEKLFF.

CDR3 in amino acids: CASSEDRDWWGQETQYF. DNA for the CDR3: TGTGCCAGCAGCGAGGACCGGGACTGGTGGGGACAAGAGACCCAGTACTTC. The chain is built from TRBV2 and TRBJ2-5, with TRBD2 as a possible D gene (6 bases). V was cut by 6 bases and J by 2 bases, with 22 bases left in between. CDR1 SNHLY and CDR2 FYNNEI come from the germline V gene. The CDR3 totals 17 residues.

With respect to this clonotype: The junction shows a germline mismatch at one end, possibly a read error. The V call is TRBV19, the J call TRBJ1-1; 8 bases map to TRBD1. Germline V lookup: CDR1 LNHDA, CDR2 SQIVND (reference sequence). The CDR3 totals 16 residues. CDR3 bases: TGTGCCAGTAGTATAGATCGGACAGGGAGGAACACTGAAGCTTTATTT. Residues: CASSIDRTGRNTEALF.

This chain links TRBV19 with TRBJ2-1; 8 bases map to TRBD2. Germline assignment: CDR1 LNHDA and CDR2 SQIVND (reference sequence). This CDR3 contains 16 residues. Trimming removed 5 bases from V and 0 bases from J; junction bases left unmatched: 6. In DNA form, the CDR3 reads TGTGCCAGTAGTCGACCGGGACTAGTCTCCTACAATGAGCAGTTCTTC. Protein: CASSRPGLVSYNEQFF.

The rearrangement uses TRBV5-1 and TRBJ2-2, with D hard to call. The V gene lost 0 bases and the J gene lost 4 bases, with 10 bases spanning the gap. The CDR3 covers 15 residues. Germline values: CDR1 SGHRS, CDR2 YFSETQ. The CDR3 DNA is TGCGCCAGCAGCTTGGCCGCGGTTTCCACCGGGGAGCTGTTTTTT. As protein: CASSLAAVSTGELFF.

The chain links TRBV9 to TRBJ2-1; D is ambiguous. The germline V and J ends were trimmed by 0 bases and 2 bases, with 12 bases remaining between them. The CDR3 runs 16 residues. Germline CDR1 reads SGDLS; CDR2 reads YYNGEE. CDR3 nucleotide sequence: TGTGCCAGCAGCGTAGCTAGGGAACCAGCCTACAATGAGCAGTTCTTC. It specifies CASSVAREPAYNEQFF. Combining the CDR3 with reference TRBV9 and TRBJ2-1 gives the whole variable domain DSGVTQTPKHLITATGQRVTLRCSPRSGDLSVYWYQQSLDQGLQFLIQYYNGEERAKGNILERFSAQQFPDLHSELNLSSLELGDSALYFCASSVAREPAYNEQFFGPGTRLTVL.

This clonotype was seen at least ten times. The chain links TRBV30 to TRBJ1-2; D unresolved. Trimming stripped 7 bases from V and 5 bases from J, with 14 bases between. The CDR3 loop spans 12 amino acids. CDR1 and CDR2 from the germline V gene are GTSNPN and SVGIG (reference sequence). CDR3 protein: CAFHGRLYGYTF. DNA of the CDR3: TGTGCCTTCCACGGCAGGCTATATGGCTACACCTTC.

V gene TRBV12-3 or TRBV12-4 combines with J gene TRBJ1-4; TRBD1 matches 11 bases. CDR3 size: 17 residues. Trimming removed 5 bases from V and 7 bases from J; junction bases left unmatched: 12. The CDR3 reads CASSARTGGFSGEKLFF. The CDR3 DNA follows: TGTGCCAGCAGTGCGCGGACAGGGGGCTTTAGTGGTGAAAAACTGTTTTTT.

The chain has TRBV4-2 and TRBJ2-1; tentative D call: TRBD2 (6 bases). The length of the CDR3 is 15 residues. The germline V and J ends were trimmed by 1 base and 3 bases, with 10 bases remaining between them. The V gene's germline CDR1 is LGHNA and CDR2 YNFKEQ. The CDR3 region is CASSQALADYNEQFF. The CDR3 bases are TGTGCCAGCAGCCAAGCACTAGCCGACTACAATGAGCAGTTCTTC.

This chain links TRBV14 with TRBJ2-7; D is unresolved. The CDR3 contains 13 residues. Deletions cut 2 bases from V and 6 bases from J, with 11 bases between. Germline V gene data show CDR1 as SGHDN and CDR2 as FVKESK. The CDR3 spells CASSQTNLGEQYF. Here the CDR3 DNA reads TGTGCCAGCAGCCAAACCAACCTCGGCGAGCAGTACTTC.

The CDR3 DNA is TGTGCCAGCAGTTTATTTGGTGTTTTGGGGGGCTGGGAGACCCAGTACTTC. The encoded protein is CASSLFGVLGGWETQYF. This chain links TRBV28 with TRBJ2-5; D might be TRBD1 or TRBD2, each matching 6 bases. Trimming left V 1 base short and J 5 bases short, with 20 bases between. This CDR3 region has 17 residues. CDR1 and CDR2 from the germline V gene are MDHEN and SYDVKM.

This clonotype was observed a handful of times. In DNA form, the CDR3 reads TGTGGTTCATCCCCGAGGGAGGAGACCCAGTACTTC. As protein: CGSSPREETQYF. The chain has TRBV2 and TRBJ2-5; D is possibly TRBD2 (5 bases). The CDR3 consists of 12 residues. CDR1 and CDR2 from the germline V gene are SNHLY and FYNNEI.

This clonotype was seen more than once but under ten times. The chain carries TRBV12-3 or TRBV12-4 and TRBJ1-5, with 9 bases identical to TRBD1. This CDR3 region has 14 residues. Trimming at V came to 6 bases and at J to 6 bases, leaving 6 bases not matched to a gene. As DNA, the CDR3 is TGTGCCAGCAGCCGGACAGGGGAGGGTCAGCCCCAGCATTTT. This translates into CASSRTGEGQPQHF.

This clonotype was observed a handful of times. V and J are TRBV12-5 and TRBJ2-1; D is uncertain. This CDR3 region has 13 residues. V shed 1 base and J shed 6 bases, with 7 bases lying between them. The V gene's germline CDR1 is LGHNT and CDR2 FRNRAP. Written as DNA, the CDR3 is TGTGCTAGTGGTTTGGCCAATTTCAATGAGCAGTTCTTC. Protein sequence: CASGLANFNEQFF.

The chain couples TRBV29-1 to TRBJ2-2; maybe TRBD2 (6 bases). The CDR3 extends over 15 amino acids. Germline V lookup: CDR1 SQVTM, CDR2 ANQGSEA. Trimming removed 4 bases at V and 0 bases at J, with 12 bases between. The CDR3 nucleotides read TGCAGCGTTGCCCCCGGGACTGCGAACACCGGGGAGCTGTTTTTT. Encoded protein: CSVAPGTANTGELFF.

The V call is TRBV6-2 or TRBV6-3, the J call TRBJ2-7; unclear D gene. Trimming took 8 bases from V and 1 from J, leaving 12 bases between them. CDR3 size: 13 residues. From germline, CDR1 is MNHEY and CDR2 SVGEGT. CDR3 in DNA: TGTGCCAGCTATGCCAGTCTTTCCTACGAGCAGTACTTC. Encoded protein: CASYASLSYEQYF.

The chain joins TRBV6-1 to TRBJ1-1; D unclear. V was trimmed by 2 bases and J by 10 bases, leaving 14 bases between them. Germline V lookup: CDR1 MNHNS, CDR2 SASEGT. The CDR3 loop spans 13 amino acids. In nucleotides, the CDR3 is TGTGCCAGCAGTGAAAGGGTTCCTACGGTAGCTTTCTTT. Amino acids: CASSERVPTVAFF.

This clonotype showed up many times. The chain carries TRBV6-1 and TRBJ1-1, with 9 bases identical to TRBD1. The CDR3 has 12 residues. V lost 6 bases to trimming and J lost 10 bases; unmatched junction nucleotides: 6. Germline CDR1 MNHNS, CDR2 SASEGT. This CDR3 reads CASRGQGVPAFF. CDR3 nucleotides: TGTGCCAGCAGGGGACAGGGCGTTCCAGCTTTCTTT.

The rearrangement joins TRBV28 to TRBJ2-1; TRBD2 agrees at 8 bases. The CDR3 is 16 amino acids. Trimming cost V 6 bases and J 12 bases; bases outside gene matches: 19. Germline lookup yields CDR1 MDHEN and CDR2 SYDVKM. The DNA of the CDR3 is TGTGCCAGCAGCAACTTGGGGACTAGTCCCACCCTGCGGCAGTTCTTC. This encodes CASSNLGTSPTLRQFF. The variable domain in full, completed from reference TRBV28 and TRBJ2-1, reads DVKVTQSSRYLVKRTGEKVFLECVQDMDHENMFWYRQDPGLGLRLIYFSYDVKMKEKGDIPEGYSVSREKKERFSLILESASTNQTSMYLCASSNLGTSPTLRQFFGPGTRLTVL.

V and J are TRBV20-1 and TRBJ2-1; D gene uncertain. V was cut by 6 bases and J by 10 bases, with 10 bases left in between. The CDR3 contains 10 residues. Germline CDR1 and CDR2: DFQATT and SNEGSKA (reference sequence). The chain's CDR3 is CSATYGEQFF. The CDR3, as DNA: TGCAGTGCAACTTACGGGGAGCAGTTCTTC.

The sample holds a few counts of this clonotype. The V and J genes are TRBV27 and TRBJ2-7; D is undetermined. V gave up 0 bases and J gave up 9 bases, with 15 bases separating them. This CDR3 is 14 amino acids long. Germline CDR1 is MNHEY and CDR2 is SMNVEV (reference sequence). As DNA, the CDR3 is TGTGCCAGCAGTTTATCGTCGACTGCTACCCCGCAGTACTTC. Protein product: CASSLSSTATPQYF.

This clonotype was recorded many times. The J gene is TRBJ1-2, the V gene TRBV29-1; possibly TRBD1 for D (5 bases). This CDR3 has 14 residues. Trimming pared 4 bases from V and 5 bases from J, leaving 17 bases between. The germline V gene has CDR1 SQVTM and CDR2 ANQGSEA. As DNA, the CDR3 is TGCAGCGTTGCATTCAACCACAGGATTTATGGCTACACCTTC. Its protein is CSVAFNHRIYGYTF.

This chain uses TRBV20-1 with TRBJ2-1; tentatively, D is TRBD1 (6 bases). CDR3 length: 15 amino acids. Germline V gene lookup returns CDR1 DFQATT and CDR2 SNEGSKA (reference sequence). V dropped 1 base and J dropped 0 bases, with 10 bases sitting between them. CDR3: CSARATGRSYNEQFF. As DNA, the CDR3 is TGCAGTGCTAGAGCGACAGGCCGCTCCTACAATGAGCAGTTCTTC.

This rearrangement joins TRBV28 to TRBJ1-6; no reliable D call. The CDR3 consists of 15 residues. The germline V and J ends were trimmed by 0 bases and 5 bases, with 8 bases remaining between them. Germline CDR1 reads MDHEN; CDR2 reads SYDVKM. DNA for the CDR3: TGTGCCAGCAGTTTATGGGGGAATAATAATTCACCCCTCCACTTT. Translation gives CASSLWGNNNSPLHF.

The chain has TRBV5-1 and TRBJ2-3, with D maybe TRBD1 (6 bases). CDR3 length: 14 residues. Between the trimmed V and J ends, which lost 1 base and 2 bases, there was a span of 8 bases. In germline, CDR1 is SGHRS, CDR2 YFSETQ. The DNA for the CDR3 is TGCGCCAGCAGCTTGACAGGGATCACAGATACGCAGTATTTT. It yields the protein CASSLTGITDTQYF.

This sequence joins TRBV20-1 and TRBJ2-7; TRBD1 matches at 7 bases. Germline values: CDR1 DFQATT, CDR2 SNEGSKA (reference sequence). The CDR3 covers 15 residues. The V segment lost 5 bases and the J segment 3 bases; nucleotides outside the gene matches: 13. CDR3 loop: CSASDDRDPIYEQYF. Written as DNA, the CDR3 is TGCAGTGCTTCGGACGACAGGGACCCAATCTACGAGCAGTACTTC.